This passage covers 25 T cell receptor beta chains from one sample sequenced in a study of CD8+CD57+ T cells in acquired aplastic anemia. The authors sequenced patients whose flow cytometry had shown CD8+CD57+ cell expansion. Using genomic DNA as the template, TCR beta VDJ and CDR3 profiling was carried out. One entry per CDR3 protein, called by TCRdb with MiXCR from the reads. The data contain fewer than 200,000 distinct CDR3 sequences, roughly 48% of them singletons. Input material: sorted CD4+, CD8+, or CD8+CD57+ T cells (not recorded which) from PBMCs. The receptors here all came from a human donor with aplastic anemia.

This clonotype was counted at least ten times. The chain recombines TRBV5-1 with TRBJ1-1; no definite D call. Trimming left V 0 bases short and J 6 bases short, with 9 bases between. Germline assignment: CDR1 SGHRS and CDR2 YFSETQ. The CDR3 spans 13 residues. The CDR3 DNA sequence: TGCGCCAGCAGCTTGGTGGGTTCCGCTGAAGCTTTCTTT. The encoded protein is CASSLVGSAEAFF. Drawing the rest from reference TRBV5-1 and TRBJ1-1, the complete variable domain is KAGVTQTPRYLIKTRGQQVTLSCSPISGHRSVSWYQQTPGQGLQFLFEYFSETQRNKGNFPGRFSGRQFSNSRSEMNVSTLELGDSALYLCASSLVGSAEAFFGQGTRLTVV.

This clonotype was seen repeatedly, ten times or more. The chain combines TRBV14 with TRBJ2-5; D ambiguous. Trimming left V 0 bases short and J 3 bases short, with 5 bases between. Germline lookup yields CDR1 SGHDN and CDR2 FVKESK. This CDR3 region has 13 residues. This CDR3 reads CASSQERKETQYF. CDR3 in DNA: TGTGCCAGCAGCCAAGAACGTAAAGAGACCCAGTACTTC. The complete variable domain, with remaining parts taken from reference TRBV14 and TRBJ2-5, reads EAGVTQFPSHSVIEKGQTVTLRCDPISGHDNLYWYRRVMGKEIKFLLHFVKESKQDESGMPNNRFLAERTGGTYSTLKVQPAELEDSGVYFCASSQERKETQYFGPGTRLLVL.

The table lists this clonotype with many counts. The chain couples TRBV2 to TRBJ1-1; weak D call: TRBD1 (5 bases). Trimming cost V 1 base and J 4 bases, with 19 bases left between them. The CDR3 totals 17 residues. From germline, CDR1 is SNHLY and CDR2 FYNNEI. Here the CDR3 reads CASSEGGRVGRGTEAFF. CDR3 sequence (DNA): TGTGCCAGCAGTGAAGGGGGACGGGTGGGAAGGGGCACTGAAGCTTTCTTT.

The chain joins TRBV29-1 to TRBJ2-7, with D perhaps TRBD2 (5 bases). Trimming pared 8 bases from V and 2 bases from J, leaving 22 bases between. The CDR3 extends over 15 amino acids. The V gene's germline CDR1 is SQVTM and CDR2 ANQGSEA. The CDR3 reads CSSMIAKGGTYEQYF. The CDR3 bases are TGCAGCTCGATGATAGCTAAAGGAGGAACCTACGAGCAGTACTTC.

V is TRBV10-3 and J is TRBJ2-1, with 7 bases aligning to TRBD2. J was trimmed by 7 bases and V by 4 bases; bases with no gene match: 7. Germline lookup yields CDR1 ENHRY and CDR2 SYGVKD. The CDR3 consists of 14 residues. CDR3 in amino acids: CAISAGGLGNEQFF. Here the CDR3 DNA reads TGTGCCATCAGTGCGGGAGGTTTAGGGAATGAGCAGTTCTTC.

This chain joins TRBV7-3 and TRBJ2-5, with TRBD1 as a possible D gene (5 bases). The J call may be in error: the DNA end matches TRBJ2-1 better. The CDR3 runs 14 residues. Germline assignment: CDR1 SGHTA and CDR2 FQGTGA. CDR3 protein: CASSSTGPYNEQFF. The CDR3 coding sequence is TGTGCCAGCAGCTCCACAGGCCCCTACAATGAGCAGTTCTTC.

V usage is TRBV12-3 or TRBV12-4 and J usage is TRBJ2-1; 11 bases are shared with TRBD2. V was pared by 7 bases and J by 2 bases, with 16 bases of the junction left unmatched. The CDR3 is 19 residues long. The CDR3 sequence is CASTPIQLAGAPPYNEQFF. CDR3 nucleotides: TGTGCCAGCACCCCCATCCAACTAGCGGGGGCCCCACCCTACAATGAGCAGTTCTTC.

Here the CDR3 reads CASSTGQGHQPQHF. As DNA, the CDR3 is TGTGCCAGCAGTACAGGGCAGGGGCATCAGCCCCAGCATTTT. This sequence joins TRBV2 and TRBJ1-5, with D perhaps matching TRBD1 (6 bases). The length of the CDR3 is 14 residues. Trimming pared 5 bases from V and 5 bases from J, leaving 13 bases between. Germline values: CDR1 SNHLY, CDR2 FYNNEI.

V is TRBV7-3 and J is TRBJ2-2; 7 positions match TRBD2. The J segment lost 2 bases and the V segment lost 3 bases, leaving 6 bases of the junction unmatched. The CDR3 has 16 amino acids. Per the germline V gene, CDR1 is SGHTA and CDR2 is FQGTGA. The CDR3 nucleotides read TGTGCCAGCAGCTTCCAGGGAGGGTCTAACACCGGGGAGCTGTTTTTT. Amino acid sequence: CASSFQGGSNTGELFF.

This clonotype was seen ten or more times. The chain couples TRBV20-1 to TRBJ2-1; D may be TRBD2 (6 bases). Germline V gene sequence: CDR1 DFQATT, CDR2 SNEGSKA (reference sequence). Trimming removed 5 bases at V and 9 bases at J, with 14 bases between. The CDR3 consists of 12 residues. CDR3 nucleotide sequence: TGCAGTGCTTACCTCGGGGGAGGTGAGCAGTTCTTC. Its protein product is CSAYLGGGEQFF.

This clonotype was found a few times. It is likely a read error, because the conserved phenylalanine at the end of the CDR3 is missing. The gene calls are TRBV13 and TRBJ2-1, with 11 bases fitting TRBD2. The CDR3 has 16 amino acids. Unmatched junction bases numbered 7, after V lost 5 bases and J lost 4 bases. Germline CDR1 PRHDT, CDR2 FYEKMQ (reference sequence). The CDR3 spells CASSNRLAGGYNEQFS. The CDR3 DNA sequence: TGTGCCAGCAGCAACCGCCTAGCGGGGGGTTACAATGAGCAGTTCTCC.

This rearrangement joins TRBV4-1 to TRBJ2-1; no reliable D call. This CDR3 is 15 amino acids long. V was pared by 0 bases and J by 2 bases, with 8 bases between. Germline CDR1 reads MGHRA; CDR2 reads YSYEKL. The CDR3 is CASSQDAPAYNEQFF. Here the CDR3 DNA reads TGCGCCAGCAGCCAAGATGCTCCCGCCTACAATGAGCAGTTCTTC.

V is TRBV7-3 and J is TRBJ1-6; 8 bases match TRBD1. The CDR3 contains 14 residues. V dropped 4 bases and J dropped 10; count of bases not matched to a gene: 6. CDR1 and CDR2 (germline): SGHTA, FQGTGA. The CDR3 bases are TGTGCCAGCAGCTCGACAGGGGTGGACTCACCCCTCCACTTT. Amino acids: CASSSTGVDSPLHF.

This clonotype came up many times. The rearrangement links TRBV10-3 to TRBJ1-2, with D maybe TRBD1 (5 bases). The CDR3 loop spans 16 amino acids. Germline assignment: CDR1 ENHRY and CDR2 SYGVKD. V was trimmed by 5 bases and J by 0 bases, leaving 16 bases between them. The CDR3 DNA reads TGTGCCATCAGTCAGGGCGGGGCCCCCGCTAACTATGGCTACACCTTC. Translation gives CAISQGGAPANYGYTF.

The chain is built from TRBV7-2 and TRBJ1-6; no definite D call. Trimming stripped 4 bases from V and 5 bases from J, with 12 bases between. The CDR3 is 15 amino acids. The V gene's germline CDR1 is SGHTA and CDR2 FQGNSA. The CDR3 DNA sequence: TGTGCCAGCAGCTCCCTGACGAGTCATAATTCACCCCTCCACTTT. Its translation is CASSSLTSHNSPLHF.

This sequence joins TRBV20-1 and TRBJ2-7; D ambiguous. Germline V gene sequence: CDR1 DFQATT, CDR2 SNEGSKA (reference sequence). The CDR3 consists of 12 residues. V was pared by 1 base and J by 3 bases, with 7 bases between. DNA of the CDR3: TGCAGTGCTAGAGGGGGTATCTACGAGCAGTACTTC. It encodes CSARGGIYEQYF.

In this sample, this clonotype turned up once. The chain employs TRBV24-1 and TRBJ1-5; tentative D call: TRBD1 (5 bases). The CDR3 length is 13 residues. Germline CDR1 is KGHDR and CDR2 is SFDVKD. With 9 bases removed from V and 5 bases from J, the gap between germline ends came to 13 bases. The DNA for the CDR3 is TGTGCCACCGGCGGGGACGGGGATCAGCCCCAGCATTTT. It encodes CATGGDGDQPQHF.

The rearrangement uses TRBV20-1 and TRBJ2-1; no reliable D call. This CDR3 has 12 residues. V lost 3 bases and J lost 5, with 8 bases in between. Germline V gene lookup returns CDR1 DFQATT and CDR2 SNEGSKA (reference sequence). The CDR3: CSASGPNNEQFF. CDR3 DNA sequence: TGCAGTGCTAGCGGACCCAACAATGAGCAGTTCTTC.

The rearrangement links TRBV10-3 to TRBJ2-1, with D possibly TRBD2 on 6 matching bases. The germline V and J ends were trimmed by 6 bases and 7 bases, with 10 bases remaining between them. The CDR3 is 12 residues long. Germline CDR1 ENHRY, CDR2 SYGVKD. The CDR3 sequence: CAIRVGGNEQFF. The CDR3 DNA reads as TGTGCCATCAGAGTCGGAGGGAATGAGCAGTTCTTC.

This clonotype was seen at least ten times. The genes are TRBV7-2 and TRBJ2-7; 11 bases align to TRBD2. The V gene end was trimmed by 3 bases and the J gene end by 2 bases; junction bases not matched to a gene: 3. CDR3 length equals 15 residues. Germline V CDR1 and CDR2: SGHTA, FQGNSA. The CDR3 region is CASSLTSGDTYEQYF. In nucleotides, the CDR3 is TGTGCCAGCAGCTTGACTAGCGGGGACACCTACGAGCAGTACTTC.

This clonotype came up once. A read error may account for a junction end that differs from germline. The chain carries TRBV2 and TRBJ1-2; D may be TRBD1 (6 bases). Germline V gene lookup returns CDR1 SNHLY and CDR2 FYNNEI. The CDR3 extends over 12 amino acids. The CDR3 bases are TGTGCCAGCAGTGACAGGGGAAGGGCTGAAGCCTTC. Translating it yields CASSDRGRAEAF.

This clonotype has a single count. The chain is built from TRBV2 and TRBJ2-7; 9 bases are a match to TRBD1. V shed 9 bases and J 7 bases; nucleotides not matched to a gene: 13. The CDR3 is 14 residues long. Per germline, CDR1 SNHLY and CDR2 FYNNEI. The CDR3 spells CARSRTGDFHEQYF. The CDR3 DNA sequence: TGTGCCAGGAGCCGGACAGGGGATTTCCATGAGCAGTACTTC.

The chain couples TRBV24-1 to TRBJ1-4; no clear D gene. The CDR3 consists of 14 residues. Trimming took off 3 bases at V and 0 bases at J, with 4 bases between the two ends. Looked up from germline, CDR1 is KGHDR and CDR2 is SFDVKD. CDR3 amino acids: CATSDGATNEKLFF. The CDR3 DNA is TGTGCCACCAGTGATGGTGCAACTAATGAAAAACTGTTTTTT.

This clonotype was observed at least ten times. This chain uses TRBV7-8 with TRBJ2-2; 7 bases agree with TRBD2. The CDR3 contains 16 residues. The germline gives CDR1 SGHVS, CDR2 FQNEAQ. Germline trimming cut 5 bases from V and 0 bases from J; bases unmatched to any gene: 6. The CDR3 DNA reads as TGTGCCAGCAGCCGTATAGCGGGTTCGAACACCGGGGAGCTGTTTTTT. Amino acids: CASSRIAGSNTGELFF.

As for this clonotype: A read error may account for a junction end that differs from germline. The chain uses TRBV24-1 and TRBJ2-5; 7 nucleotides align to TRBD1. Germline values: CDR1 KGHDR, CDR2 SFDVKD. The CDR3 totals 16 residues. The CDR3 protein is CTTSGSPGTAEETQYF. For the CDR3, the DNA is TGTACCACCAGTGGTTCCCCAGGGACAGCAGAAGAGACCCAGTACTTC.